One T cell receptor (beta chain) is described in this entry. Generated by immunoSEQ multiplex PCR, the TCRdb table keeps only in-frame clones and is missing some. The sample includes about 150,000 clones, 80% to 95% of them seen just once. This sample is drawn from a study of control samples from healthy donors and cancer patients. From germline, CDR1 is MGHDK and CDR2 SYGVNS. V shed 6 bases and J shed 8 bases, with 8 bases lying between them. The CDR3 is 12 residues long. Sample: blood. The source of this sequence is a man aged 18 to 30 in good health. The chain links TRBV25-1 to TRBJ1-6; D perhaps matches TRBD1 (5 bases). CDR3 loop: CASRGPHSPLHF. CDR3 nucleotide sequence: TGTGCCAGCAGGGGGCCCCATTCACCCCTCCACTTT.